This T cell receptor beta chain was identified during a study of Ad26.COV2.S vaccination and SARS-CoV-2 variants. Germline CDR1 reads SGDLS; CDR2 reads YYNGEE. The CDR3 runs 17 residues. V was clipped by 0 bases and J by 2 bases, with 14 bases between them. Treatment denoted: approximately 18 received Ad26.COV2.S at low or high dose, single or two shots; about 5 received placebo; per-sample allocation not given. Samples analyzed were those drawn on day 63 after the first vaccine or placebo injection. TCRdb keeps only in-frame clones here, not all; method: immunoSEQ multiplex PCR. Found here are about 350,000 clones, roughly 91% of them singletons; the top ten hold approximately 5%.

V and J are TRBV9 and TRBJ2-2; unclear D gene. This specimen was peripheral blood, taken in a trial of Ad26.COV2.S vaccine versus placebo. This sequence originates from a person between 18 and 65 years old who received the Ad26.COV2.S COVID-19 vaccine or a placebo. CDR3 sequence: CASSVVGWVKNTGELFF. Here the CDR3 DNA reads TGTGCCAGCAGCGTAGTAGGTTGGGTCAAAAACACCGGGGAGCTGTTTTTT.